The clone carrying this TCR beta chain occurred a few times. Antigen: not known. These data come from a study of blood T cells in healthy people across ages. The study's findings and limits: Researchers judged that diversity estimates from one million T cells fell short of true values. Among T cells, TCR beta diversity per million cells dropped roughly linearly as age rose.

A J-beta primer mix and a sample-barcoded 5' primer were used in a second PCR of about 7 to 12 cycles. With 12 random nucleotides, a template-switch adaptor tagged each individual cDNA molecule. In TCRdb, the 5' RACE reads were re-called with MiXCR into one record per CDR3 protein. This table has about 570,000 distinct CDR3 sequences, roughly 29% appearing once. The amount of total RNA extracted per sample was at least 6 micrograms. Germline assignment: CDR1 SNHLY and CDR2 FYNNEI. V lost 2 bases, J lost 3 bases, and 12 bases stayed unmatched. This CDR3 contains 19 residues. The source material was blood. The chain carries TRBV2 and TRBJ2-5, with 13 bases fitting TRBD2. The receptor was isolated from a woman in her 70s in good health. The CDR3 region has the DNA TGTGCCAGCAGTGAAACCCCGTTCCCGGGACTAGCGGGGAAAGAGACCCAGTACTTC. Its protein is CASSETPFPGLAGKETQYF.